This TCR beta chain emerged from a study of spatial heterogeneity in lung cancer. Study details: Consistent detection of more beta-chain than alpha-chain sequences was observed. Study results and limitations: Ubiquitous expanded tumor TCRs were observed in blood more at resection than follow-up.

This clonotype was detected only a few times. Its antigen is unknown. On each TCR cDNA molecule, a unique molecular identifier was present. TCRdb re-called the 5' RACE reads through MiXCR, storing one row per CDR3 protein. This repertoire shows tens of thousands of distinct CDR3 sequences, roughly 5.5% found once; its top ten account for 25% to 30%. As to time point: sample taken at primary tumor resection. Unsorted whole RNA of tumor, nontumor lung or frozen PBMC was sequenced. V dropped 3 bases and J dropped 1 base, with 7 bases sitting between them. CDR3 size: 15 residues. Germline CDR1 is LNHDA and CDR2 is SQIVND (reference sequence).

This chain connects TRBV19 to TRBJ2-6, with D uncertain. The clonotype originates from a female donor with early-stage non-small cell lung cancer. This specimen consisted of PBMCs, obtained at surgery. The CDR3 protein is CASSIWGSGANVLTF. The CDR3 nucleotides read TGTGCCAGTAGTATCTGGGGATCTGGGGCCAACGTCCTGACTTTC.